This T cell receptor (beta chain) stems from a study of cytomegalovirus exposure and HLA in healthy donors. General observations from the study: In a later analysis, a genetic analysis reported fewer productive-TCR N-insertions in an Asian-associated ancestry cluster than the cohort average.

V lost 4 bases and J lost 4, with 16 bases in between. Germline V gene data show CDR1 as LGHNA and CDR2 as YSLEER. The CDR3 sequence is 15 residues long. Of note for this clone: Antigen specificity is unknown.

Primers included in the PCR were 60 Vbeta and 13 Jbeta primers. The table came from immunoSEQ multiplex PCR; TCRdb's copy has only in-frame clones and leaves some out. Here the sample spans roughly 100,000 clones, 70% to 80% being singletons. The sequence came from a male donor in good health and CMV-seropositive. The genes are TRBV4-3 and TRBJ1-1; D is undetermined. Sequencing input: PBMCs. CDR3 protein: CASSLEVELGTEAFF. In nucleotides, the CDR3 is TGCGCCAGCAGCCTCGAAGTGGAGTTGGGCACTGAAGCTTTCTTT.